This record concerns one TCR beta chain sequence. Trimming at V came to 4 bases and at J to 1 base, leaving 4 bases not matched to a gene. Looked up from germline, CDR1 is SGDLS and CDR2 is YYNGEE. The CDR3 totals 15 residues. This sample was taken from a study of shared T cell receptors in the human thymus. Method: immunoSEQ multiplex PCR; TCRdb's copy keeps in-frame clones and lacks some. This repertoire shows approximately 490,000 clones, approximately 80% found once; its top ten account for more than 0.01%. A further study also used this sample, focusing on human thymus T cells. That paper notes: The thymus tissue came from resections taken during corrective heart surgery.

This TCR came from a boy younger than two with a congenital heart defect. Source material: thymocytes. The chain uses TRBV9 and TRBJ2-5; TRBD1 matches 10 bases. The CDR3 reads CASSPWTGGQETQYF. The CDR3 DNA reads TGTGCCAGCAGCCCCTGGACAGGGGGCCAAGAGACCCAGTACTTC.